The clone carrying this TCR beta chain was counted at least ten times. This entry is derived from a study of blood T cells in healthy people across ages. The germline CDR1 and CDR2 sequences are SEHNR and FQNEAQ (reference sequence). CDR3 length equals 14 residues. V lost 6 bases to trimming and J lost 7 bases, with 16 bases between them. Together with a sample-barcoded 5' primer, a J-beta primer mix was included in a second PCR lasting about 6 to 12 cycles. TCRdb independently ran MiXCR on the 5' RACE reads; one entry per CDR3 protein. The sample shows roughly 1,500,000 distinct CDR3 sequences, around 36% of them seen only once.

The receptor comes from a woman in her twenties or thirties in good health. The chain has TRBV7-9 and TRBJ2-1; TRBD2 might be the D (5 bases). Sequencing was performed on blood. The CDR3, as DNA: TGTGCCAGCAGTCCTACCGGCAGGACTAATGAGCAGTTCTTC. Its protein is CASSPTGRTNEQFF.